Below, 13 T cell receptor beta chains from the same sample are listed, as sequenced in a study of control samples from healthy donors and cancer patients. Only in-frame clones appear in the TCRdb table, and some are missing; sequencing was by immunoSEQ multiplex PCR. The sample lists about 22,000 clones, about 83% occurring once. Sequencing was done on a sample of PBMCs. The receptors come from a man in his sixties with head and neck cancer.

This rearrangement joins TRBV11-2 to TRBJ2-7, with D uncertain. The V and J ends lost 4 bases and 3 bases respectively, with 16 bases between them. The CDR3 covers 15 residues. The germline V gene encodes CDR1 SGHAT and CDR2 FQNNGV. The CDR3 coding sequence is TGTGCCAGCAGCTCCCTGAGTGGATTTCACTACGAGCAGTACTTC. This gives the protein CASSSLSGFHYEQYF. Full variable domain (missing parts from reference TRBV11-2 and TRBJ2-7): EAGVAQSPRYKIIEKRQSVAFWCNPISGHATLYWYQQILGQGPKLLIQFQNNGVVDDSQLPKDRFSAERLKGVDSTLKIQPAKLEDSAVYLCASSSLSGFHYEQYFGPGTRLTVT.

This chain links TRBV19 with TRBJ1-1; 9 bases fit TRBD1. The CDR3 extends over 14 amino acids. The trim removed 5 bases at V and 5 bases at J, leaving 6 bases unmatched. Germline V gene lookup returns CDR1 LNHDA and CDR2 SQIVND (reference sequence). CDR3: CASSAGTGITEAFF. CDR3 nucleotides: TGTGCCAGTAGTGCCGGGACAGGGATAACTGAAGCTTTCTTT.

V gene TRBV5-1 combines with J gene TRBJ1-6; TRBD1 aligns across 7 bases. Per the germline V gene, CDR1 is SGHRS and CDR2 is YFSETQ. This CDR3 has 15 residues. The V segment lost 4 bases and the J segment 8 bases; nucleotides outside the gene matches: 9. CDR3 residues: CASSPTTGVDSPLHF. Written as DNA, the CDR3 is TGCGCCAGCAGCCCAACTACAGGGGTTGATTCACCCCTCCACTTT.

The rearrangement links TRBV7-2 to TRBJ2-1; 10 positions agree with TRBD2. Germline values: CDR1 SGHTA, CDR2 FQGNSA. CDR3 length: 15 amino acids. V lost 4 bases and J lost 5; bases outside the gene matches: 5. The CDR3 DNA reads as TGTGCCAGCAGCTCACTAGCGGGGCCCAACAATGAGCAGTTCTTC. As protein: CASSSLAGPNNEQFF.

This rearrangement joins TRBV5-6 to TRBJ1-5; D might be TRBD1 (6 bases). CDR3 length: 15 amino acids. Germline assignment: CDR1 SGHDT and CDR2 YYEEEE. The V and J ends lost 1 base and 0 bases respectively, with 8 bases between them. The CDR3 here is CASSLTGTSNQPQHF. DNA for the CDR3: TGTGCCAGCAGCTTGACAGGGACTAGCAATCAGCCCCAGCATTTT.

The chain joins TRBV12-3 or TRBV12-4 to TRBJ1-1; 7 bases fit TRBD1. The CDR3 has 13 amino acids. The V segment lost 7 bases and the J segment 7 bases; nucleotides outside the gene matches: 9. CDR3 region: CASILTGEIEAFF. CDR3 nucleotides: TGTGCCAGCATCCTCACAGGGGAAATTGAAGCTTTCTTT.

This clone has just a few counts. The V and J genes are TRBV5-1 and TRBJ1-6; D perhaps matches TRBD1 (6 bases). The germline gives CDR1 SGHRS, CDR2 YFSETQ. This CDR3 region has 15 residues. V lost 0 bases to trimming and J lost 6 bases, with 10 bases between them. CDR3: CASSLETGFNSPLHF. CDR3 in DNA: TGCGCCAGCAGCTTGGAAACAGGGTTTAATTCACCCCTCCACTTT.

The chain couples TRBV3-1 (or the pseudogene TRBV3-2) to TRBJ2-7; maybe TRBD1 (7 bases). The V end was cut by 4 bases, the J end by 6 bases, with 22 bases between. The CDR3 loop spans 16 amino acids. Germline V gene lookup returns CDR1 LGHDT and CDR2 YNNKEL (reference sequence). The CDR3 DNA follows: TGTGCCAGCAGCCGGCCAGGAGGGGGCCGGGCCGGCGAGCAGTACTTC. Translation: CASSRPGGGRAGEQYF.

The J gene is TRBJ1-3, the V gene TRBV2, with 8 bases fitting TRBD1. After removal of 6 bases from V and 1 base from J, the junction contained 5 bases not matched to a gene. CDR3 size: 15 residues. CDR1 and CDR2 from the germline V gene are SNHLY and FYNNEI. The CDR3 protein is CASSRTGGSGNTIYF. For the CDR3, the DNA is TGTGCCAGCAGCCGAACAGGGGGATCTGGAAACACCATATATTTT.

The chain carries TRBV19 and TRBJ1-3; perhaps TRBD1 as D (6 bases). Trimming took off 5 bases at V and 0 bases at J, with 8 bases between the two ends. The CDR3 is made up of 14 amino acids. Germline CDR1 is LNHDA and CDR2 is SQIVND (reference sequence). The CDR3 nucleotides are TGTGCCAGTAGTCCGGACAGCTCTGGAAACACCATATATTTT. Translating it yields CASSPDSSGNTIYF. The full variable domain, completed using reference TRBV19 and TRBJ1-3, is DGGITQSPKYLFRKEGQNVTLSCEQNLNHDAMYWYRQDPGQGLRLIYYSQIVNDFQKGDIAEGYSVSREKKESFPLTVTSAQKNPTAFYLCASSPDSSGNTIYFGEGSWLTVV.

This clone appeared once. This sequence joins TRBV27 and TRBJ2-6; D might be TRBD1 or TRBD2, each matching 5 bases. Between the trimmed V and J ends, which lost 4 bases and 0 bases, there was a span of 13 bases. CDR3 length: 17 residues. CDR1 is MNHEY and CDR2 is SMNVEV in the germline V gene (reference sequence). CDR3: CASSSFGASSGANVLTF. CDR3 sequence (DNA): TGTGCCAGCAGTTCATTCGGGGCCTCCTCTGGGGCCAACGTCCTGACTTTC.

This chain uses TRBV5-1 with TRBJ1-5; D is possibly TRBD1 (6 bases). Germline CDR1 reads SGHRS; CDR2 reads YFSETQ. CDR3 size: 17 residues. The V and J ends lost 4 bases and 1 base respectively, with 18 bases between them. The CDR3 nucleotides are TGCGCCAGCAGCCCGGAAGTATGGACAGTAAGCAATCAGCCCCAGCATTTT. Encoded protein: CASSPEVWTVSNQPQHF. The full variable domain, completed using reference TRBV5-1 and TRBJ1-5, is KAGVTQTPRYLIKTRGQQVTLSCSPISGHRSVSWYQQTPGQGLQFLFEYFSETQRNKGNFPGRFSGRQFSNSRSEMNVSTLELGDSALYLCASSPEVWTVSNQPQHFGDGTRLSIL.

The chain carries TRBV2 and TRBJ2-3, with D unclear. Germline values: CDR1 SNHLY, CDR2 FYNNEI. The V and J ends lost 6 bases and 5 bases respectively, with 18 bases between them. The CDR3 spans 15 residues. For the CDR3, the DNA is TGTGCCAGCAGCCCTGGCGGAGCCAACGGAGATACGCAGTATTTT. Residues: CASSPGGANGDTQYF.